Listed below are T cell receptor beta chains from one sample, sequenced in a study of blood T cell repertoires in COVID-19. Using immunoSEQ multiplex PCR, the repertoire was profiled, and TCRdb retains in-frame clones only, with some absent. The data show around 130,000 clones, with 84% seen just once and approximately 1.6% held by the top ten. What was sequenced was PBMCs or T cells enriched from blood (not recorded which). All receptors come from a woman between 18 and 30 years old who had been exposed to COVID-19. Both conserved end residues are trimmed from each CDR3. Each record gives: D gene, V gene, CDR3 protein. The D gene is left open where the match is weak.

>TRBD2|TRBV5-1
ASSSPVGLAGSSGANVLT
>NA|TRBV3-1/TRBV3-2
ASSLLETQY
>NA|TRBV7-2
ASSVAGMTPYYEQY
>TRBD2|TRBV6-5
ASSYSLAGVYEQY
>TRBD2|TRBV19
ASSKGGFNEQF
>TRBD2|TRBV28
ASSRGLAGYEQF
>NA|TRBV14
ASSRQVNTEAF
>NA|TRBV4-2
ASSQDIRQGYESNQPQH
>TRBD1|TRBV6-6
ASSLSYRDRVSGELF
>NA|TRBV28
ASSYMNEQF
>TRBD1|TRBV5-4
ASSGDRRLYNEQF
>TRBD2|TRBV7-9
ASSSLAGAAYEQY